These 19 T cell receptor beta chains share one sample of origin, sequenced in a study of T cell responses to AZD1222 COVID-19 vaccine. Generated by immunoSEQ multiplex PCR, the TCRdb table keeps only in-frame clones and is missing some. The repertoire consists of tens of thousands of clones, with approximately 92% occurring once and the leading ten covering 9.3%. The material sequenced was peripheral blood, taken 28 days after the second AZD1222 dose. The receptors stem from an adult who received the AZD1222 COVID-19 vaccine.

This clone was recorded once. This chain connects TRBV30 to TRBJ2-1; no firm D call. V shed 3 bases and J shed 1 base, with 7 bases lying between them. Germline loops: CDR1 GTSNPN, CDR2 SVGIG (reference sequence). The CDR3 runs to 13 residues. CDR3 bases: TGTGCCTGGAGCCGTCAGTCCTACAATGAGCAGTTCTTC. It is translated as CAWSRQSYNEQFF.

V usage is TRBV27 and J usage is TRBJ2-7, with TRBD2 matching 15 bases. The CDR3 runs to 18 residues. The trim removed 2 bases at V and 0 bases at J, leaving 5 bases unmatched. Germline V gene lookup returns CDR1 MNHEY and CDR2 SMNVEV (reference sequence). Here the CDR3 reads CASSLRTSGGASSYEQYF. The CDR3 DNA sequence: TGTGCCAGCAGTTTAAGGACTAGCGGGGGGGCAAGCTCCTACGAGCAGTACTTC.

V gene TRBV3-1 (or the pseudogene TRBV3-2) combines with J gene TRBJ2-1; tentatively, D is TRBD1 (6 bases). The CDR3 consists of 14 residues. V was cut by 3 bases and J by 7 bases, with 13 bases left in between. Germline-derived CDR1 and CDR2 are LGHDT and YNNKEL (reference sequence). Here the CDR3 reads CASSQQGNRNEQFF. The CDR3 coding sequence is TGTGCCAGCAGCCAGCAGGGGAATAGGAATGAGCAGTTCTTC.

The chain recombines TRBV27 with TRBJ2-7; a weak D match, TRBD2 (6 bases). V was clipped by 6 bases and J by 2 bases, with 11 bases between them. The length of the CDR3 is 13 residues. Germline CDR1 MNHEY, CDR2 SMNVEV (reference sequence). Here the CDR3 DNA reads TGTGCCAGCAGACCGGGAGCAGCCTACGAGCAGTACGTC. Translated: CASRPGAAYEQYV.

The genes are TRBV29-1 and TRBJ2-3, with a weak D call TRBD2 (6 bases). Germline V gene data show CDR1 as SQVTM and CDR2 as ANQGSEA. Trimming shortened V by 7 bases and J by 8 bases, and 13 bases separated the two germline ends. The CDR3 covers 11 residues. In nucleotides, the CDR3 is TGCAGCGGTTGGTCCGGGAGTACGCAGTATTTT. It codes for CSGWSGSTQYF.

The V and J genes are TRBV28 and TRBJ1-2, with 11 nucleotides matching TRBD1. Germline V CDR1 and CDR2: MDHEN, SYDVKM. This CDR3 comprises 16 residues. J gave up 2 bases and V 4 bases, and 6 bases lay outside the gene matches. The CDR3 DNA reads TGTGCCAGCAGTTCCGGACAGGGGGCGCTAAACTATGGCTACACCTTC. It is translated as CASSSGQGALNYGYTF.

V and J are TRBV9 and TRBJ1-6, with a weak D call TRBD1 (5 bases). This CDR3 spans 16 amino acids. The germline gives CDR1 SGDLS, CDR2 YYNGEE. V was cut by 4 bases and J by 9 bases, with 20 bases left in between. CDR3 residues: CASSPREGLMASPLHF. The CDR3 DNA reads TGTGCCAGCAGCCCCCGTGAGGGACTAATGGCTTCACCCCTCCACTTT. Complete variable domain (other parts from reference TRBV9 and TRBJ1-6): DSGVTQTPKHLITATGQRVTLRCSPRSGDLSVYWYQQSLDQGLQFLIQYYNGEERAKGNILERFSAQQFPDLHSELNLSSLELGDSALYFCASSPREGLMASPLHFGNGTRLTVT.

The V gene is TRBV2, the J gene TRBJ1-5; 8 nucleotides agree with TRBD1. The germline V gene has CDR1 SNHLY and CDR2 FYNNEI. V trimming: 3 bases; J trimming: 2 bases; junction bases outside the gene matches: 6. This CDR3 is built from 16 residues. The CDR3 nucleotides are TGTGCCAGCAGTGAGGCAGGGGGCGCGGGCAATCAGCCCCAGCATTTT. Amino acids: CASSEAGGAGNQPQHF.

The CDR3 is CASSLAARAMTFGANVLTF. Written as DNA, the CDR3 is TGTGCCAGCAGCTTAGCAGCGCGGGCCATGACCTTTGGGGCCAACGTCCTGACTTTC. The J gene is TRBJ2-6, the V gene TRBV7-8, with D maybe TRBD2 (5 bases). CDR1 SGHVS and CDR2 FQNEAQ come from the germline V gene. Deletions cut 0 bases from V and 3 bases from J, with 18 bases between. The CDR3 length is 19 residues.

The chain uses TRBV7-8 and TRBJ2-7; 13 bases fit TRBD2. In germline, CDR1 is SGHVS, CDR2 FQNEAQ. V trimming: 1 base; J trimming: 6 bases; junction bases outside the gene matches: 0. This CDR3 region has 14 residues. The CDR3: CASSLGTSGSEQYV. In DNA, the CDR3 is TGTGCCAGCAGCTTAGGGACTAGCGGGAGCGAGCAGTACGTC.

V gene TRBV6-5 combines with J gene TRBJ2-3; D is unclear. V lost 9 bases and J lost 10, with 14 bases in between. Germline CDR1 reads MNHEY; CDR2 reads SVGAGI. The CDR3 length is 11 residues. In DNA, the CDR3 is TGTGCCAGTGGGTCCAAGGGTCCGCAGTATTTT. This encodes CASGSKGPQYF.

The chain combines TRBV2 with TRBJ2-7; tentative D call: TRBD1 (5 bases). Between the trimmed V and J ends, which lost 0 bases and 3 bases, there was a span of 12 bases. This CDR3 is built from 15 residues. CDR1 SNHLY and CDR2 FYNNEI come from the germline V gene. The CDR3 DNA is TGTGCCAGCAGTGAAGCGCAGGGAAGGGGCTACGAGCAGTACTTC. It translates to CASSEAQGRGYEQYF.

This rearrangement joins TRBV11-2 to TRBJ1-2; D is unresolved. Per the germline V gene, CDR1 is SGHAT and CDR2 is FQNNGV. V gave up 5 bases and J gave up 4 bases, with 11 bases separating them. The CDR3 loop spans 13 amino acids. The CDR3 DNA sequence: TGTGCCAGCAGCCGAACACGGTTCTATGGCTACACCTTC. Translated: CASSRTRFYGYTF.

CDR3 sequence reads: CARLSSLGDTQYF. The CDR3 DNA reads TGTGCCAGACTCTCCTCGTTGGGAGATACGCAGTATTTT. This sequence joins TRBV2 and TRBJ2-3; no clear D gene. The CDR3 covers 13 residues. The V end lost 9 bases, the J end lost 5 bases, and 15 bases lay between the germline ends. Germline assignment: CDR1 SNHLY and CDR2 FYNNEI.

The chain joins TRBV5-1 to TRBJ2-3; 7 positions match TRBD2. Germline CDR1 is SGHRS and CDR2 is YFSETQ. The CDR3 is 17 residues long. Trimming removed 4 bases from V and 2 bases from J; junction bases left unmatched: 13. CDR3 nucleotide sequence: TGCGCCAGCAGCCCTGCCCTATGGGGGAGGGACACAGATACGCAGTATTTT. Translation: CASSPALWGRDTDTQYF.

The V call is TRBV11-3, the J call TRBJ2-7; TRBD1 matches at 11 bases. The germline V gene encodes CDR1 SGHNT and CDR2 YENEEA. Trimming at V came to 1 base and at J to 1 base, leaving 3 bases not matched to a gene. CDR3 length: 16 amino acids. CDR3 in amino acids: CASSLGDRGMSYEQYV. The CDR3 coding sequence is TGTGCCAGCAGCTTAGGGGACAGGGGGATGTCCTACGAGCAGTACGTC.

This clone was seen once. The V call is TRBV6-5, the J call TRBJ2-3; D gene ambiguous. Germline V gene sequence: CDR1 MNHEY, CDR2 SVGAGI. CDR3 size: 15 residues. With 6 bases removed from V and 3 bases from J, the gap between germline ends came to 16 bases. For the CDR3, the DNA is TGTGCCAGCAGACGGGTATTAACAGCGACAGATACGCAGTATTTT. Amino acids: CASRRVLTATDTQYF.

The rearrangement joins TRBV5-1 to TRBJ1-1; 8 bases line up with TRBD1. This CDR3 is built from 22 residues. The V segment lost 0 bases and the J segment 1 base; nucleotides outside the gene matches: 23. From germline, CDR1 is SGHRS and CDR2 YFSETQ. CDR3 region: CASSLEQGPVWQTGARNTEAFF. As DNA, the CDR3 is TGCGCCAGCAGCTTGGAGCAGGGGCCAGTCTGGCAGACAGGGGCGAGGAACACTGAAGCTTTCTTT.

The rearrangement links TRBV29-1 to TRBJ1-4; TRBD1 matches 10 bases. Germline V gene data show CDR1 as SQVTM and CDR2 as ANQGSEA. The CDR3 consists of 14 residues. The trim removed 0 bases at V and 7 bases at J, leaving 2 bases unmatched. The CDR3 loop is CSVEDGTGAEKLFF. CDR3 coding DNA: TGCAGCGTTGAAGACGGGACAGGGGCTGAAAAACTGTTTTTT.